Following are 20 T cell receptor beta chains from one sample sequenced in a study of beta chain features in type 1 diabetes. Sequenced material consisted of expressed TCRB transcripts (all of the isolated RNA was reverse transcribed). The table came from immunoSEQ multiplex PCR; TCRdb's copy has only in-frame clones and leaves some out. The repertoire holds about 170,000 clones, with less than 10% as singletons. Study observations and caveats: Type 1 diabetes patients showed a moderate but significant shortening of TCRB CDR3s in all four CD4+ subsets.

For these receptors, no antigen is known. The sequencing input was central memory CD4+ T cells from blood. The receptor set was obtained from a man younger than 35 with type 1 diabetes.

This chain uses TRBV4-2 with TRBJ1-2; D is possibly TRBD1 (6 bases). Germline CDR1 LGHNA, CDR2 YNFKEQ. V shed 4 bases and J shed 4 bases, with 16 bases lying between them. The CDR3 length is 15 residues. The CDR3 spells CASSPDRSKSYGYTF. The CDR3 DNA is TGTGCCAGCAGCCCGGACAGAAGCAAATCCTATGGCTACACCTTC.

The V gene is TRBV28, the J gene TRBJ2-3; 7 bases are a match to TRBD1. The germline V gene has CDR1 MDHEN and CDR2 SYDVKM. The V segment lost 1 base and the J segment 3 bases; nucleotides outside the gene matches: 4. This CDR3 region has 15 residues. This chain's CDR3 is CASSLLGGGTDTQYF. The CDR3 region has the DNA TGTGCCAGCAGTTTATTAGGGGGCGGAACAGATACGCAGTATTTT.

The chain uses TRBV7-2 and TRBJ2-7, with D perhaps matching TRBD2 (5 bases). The CDR3 has 14 amino acids. CDR1 is SGHTA and CDR2 is FQGNSA in the germline V gene. V was cut by 1 base and J by 3 bases, with 10 bases left in between. In nucleotides, the CDR3 is TGTGCCAGCAGCTTAGACCTCGGGGTCTACGAGCAGTACTTC. Translated, it gives CASSLDLGVYEQYF.

V and J are TRBV15 and TRBJ2-2; no clear D. There are 15 residues in the CDR3. The V gene's germline CDR1 is LNHNV and CDR2 YYDKDF (reference sequence). V lost 0 bases and J lost 2, with 7 bases in between. CDR3 bases: TGTGCCACCAGCAGAGACTATCTTAACACCGGGGAGCTGTTTTTT. Amino acid sequence: CATSRDYLNTGELFF.

The sample holds a few counts of this clone. V is TRBV10-3 and J is TRBJ2-2, with D perhaps TRBD2 (5 bases). The CDR3 is 14 residues long. The V and J ends lost 9 bases and 8 bases respectively, with 19 bases between them. Germline V gives CDR1 ENHRY, CDR2 SYGVKD. As DNA, the CDR3 is TGTGCCATTCAGCCGGGAATAAGCCGGGGGGAGCTGTTTTTT. Translation: CAIQPGISRGELFF.

The V gene is TRBV4-1, the J gene TRBJ2-3; D might be TRBD2 (5 bases). Between the trimmed V and J ends, which lost 2 bases and 4 bases, there was a span of 7 bases. This CDR3 comprises 13 residues. Germline-derived CDR1 and CDR2 are MGHRA and YSYEKL. CDR3 coding DNA: TGCGCCAGCAGCCAACAGAGGGCAGATACGCAGTATTTT. Its protein product is CASSQQRADTQYF.

The rearrangement uses TRBV7-2 and TRBJ2-1; 8 nucleotides agree with TRBD1. The CDR3 loop spans 15 amino acids. Per germline, CDR1 SGHTA and CDR2 FQGNSA. The J segment lost 6 bases and the V segment lost 4 bases, leaving 8 bases of the junction unmatched. CDR3 sequence: CASSSSRGLSNEQFF. The CDR3 nucleotides read TGTGCCAGCAGCTCCTCCAGGGGGCTAAGCAATGAGCAGTTCTTC.

This chain connects TRBV28 to TRBJ1-2; D is uncertain. The CDR3 sequence is 14 residues long. Trimming cost V 1 base and J 1 base, with 7 bases left between them. Germline V gives CDR1 MDHEN, CDR2 SYDVKM. CDR3 region: CASSLYRINYGYTF. DNA of the CDR3: TGTGCCAGCAGTTTATACAGAATTAACTATGGCTACACCTTC.

This clone appeared a few times. This sequence joins TRBV9 and TRBJ2-1, with TRBD1 matching 8 bases. CDR3 length: 15 residues. Germline trimming cut 0 bases from V and 12 bases from J; bases unmatched to any gene: 11. CDR1 SGDLS and CDR2 YYNGEE come from the germline V gene. CDR3 sequence: CASSVDHGTGGGQFF. The CDR3 DNA follows: TGTGCCAGCAGCGTAGATCATGGGACAGGAGGAGGGCAGTTCTTC.

The rearrangement links TRBV28 to TRBJ1-4, with no clear D. V was trimmed by 2 bases and J by 8 bases, leaving 6 bases between them. Per the germline V gene, CDR1 is MDHEN and CDR2 is SYDVKM. CDR3 length: 12 residues. The CDR3 DNA sequence: TGTGCCAGCAGTTTAGGGAGGGAAAAACTGTTTTTT. It specifies CASSLGREKLFF.

The chain is built from TRBV7-8 and TRBJ2-7, with 11 bases identical to TRBD2. Germline assignment: CDR1 SGHVS and CDR2 FQNEAQ. Germline trimming cut 5 bases from V and 7 bases from J; bases unmatched to any gene: 4. The CDR3 is 13 residues long. The CDR3 bases are TGTGCCAGCAGCCCGAGACTAGCGGGGGAGCAGTACTTC. Translation: CASSPRLAGEQYF.

This clone was counted a few times. The genes are TRBV7-2 and TRBJ2-2; 9 nucleotides align to TRBD1. The V segment lost 0 bases and the J segment 5 bases; nucleotides outside the gene matches: 7. Germline V gene lookup returns CDR1 SGHTA and CDR2 FQGNSA. The CDR3 is 17 amino acids. For the CDR3, the DNA is TGTGCCAGCAGCTTAGCGCCGTCAGACAGGGGGACCGGGGAGCTGTTTTTT. It specifies CASSLAPSDRGTGELFF. Full variable domain (missing parts from reference TRBV7-2 and TRBJ2-2): GAGVSQSPSNKVTEKGKDVELRCDPISGHTALYWYRQSLGQGLEFLIYFQGNSAPDKSGLPSDRFSAERTGGSVSTLTIQRTQQEDSAVYLCASSLAPSDRGTGELFFGEGSRLTVL.

This chain uses TRBV18 with TRBJ1-1; TRBD1 matches 9 bases. This CDR3 comprises 13 residues. Germline V gives CDR1 KGHSH, CDR2 LQKENI. Trimming took 4 bases from V and 6 from J; bases not matched to a gene: 3. CDR3 sequence (DNA): TGTGCCAGCTCACAGGGACAGGGCGCTGAAGCTTTCTTT. It yields the protein CASSQGQGAEAFF.

The sample holds many counts of this clone. The gene calls are TRBV19 and TRBJ1-5, with unresolved D. This CDR3 spans 13 amino acids. Germline V lookup: CDR1 LNHDA, CDR2 SQIVND (reference sequence). V lost 3 bases and J lost 9, with 12 bases in between. This chain's CDR3 is CASSIMEERPQHF. DNA of the CDR3: TGTGCCAGTAGTATCATGGAGGAGCGGCCCCAGCATTTT.

This clone has just a few counts. This rearrangement joins TRBV5-4 to TRBJ2-2; D uncertain. The V gene's germline CDR1 is SGHNT and CDR2 YYREEE (reference sequence). V was cut by 4 bases and J by 6 bases, with 10 bases left in between. The CDR3 sequence is 13 residues long. In nucleotides, the CDR3 is TGTGCCAGCAGCCGTCTGGAGTCCGGGGAGCTGTTTTTT. Amino acids: CASSRLESGELFF. Together with reference TRBV5-4 and TRBJ2-2, the CDR3 gives the full variable domain: ETGVTQSPTHLIKTRGQQVTLRCSSQSGHNTVSWYQQALGQGPQFIFQYYREEENGRGNFPPRFSGLQFPNYSSELNVNALELDDSALYLCASSRLESGELFFGEGSRLTVL.

The genes are TRBV28 and TRBJ2-3; D perhaps matches TRBD1 (6 bases). This CDR3 region has 14 residues. The V gene's germline CDR1 is MDHEN and CDR2 SYDVKM. V lost 6 bases to trimming and J lost 6 bases, with 16 bases between them. CDR3 in DNA: TGTGCCAGCAGCCTGGACAGAAACTCCGATACGCAGTATTTT. Translated, it gives CASSLDRNSDTQYF.

CDR3 DNA: TGCAGCGTAGGACAGGGGGATGAGCAGTTCTTC. This sequence encodes CSVGQGDEQFF. The rearrangement uses TRBV29-1 and TRBJ2-1; TRBD1 aligns across 10 bases. Germline CDR1 SQVTM, CDR2 ANQGSEA. This CDR3 has 11 residues. The V and J ends lost 6 bases and 8 bases, in that order; junction bases with no gene match: 1.

This clone occurred a few times. V gene TRBV5-1 combines with J gene TRBJ1-3, with D perhaps TRBD1 (6 bases). From germline, CDR1 is SGHRS and CDR2 YFSETQ. V gave up 0 bases and J gave up 4 bases, with 11 bases separating them. CDR3 length: 15 amino acids. The CDR3 DNA reads TGCGCCAGCAGCTTGGGTGGACAGTCCGGAAACACCATATATTTT. It encodes CASSLGGQSGNTIYF.

This clone was seen only a few times. The chain employs TRBV5-4 and TRBJ2-1; TRBD2 is a possible D gene (5 bases). Germline-derived CDR1 and CDR2 are SGHNT and YYREEE (reference sequence). The V end was cut by 7 bases, the J end by 1 base, with 12 bases between. This CDR3 comprises 14 residues. This CDR3 reads CASSADRSYNEQFF. CDR3 nucleotide sequence: TGTGCCAGCTCAGCGGATCGATCCTACAATGAGCAGTTCTTC. Based on the CDR3 plus reference TRBV5-4 and TRBJ2-1, the full variable domain is ETGVTQSPTHLIKTRGQQVTLRCSSQSGHNTVSWYQQALGQGPQFIFQYYREEENGRGNFPPRFSGLQFPNYSSELNVNALELDDSALYLCASSADRSYNEQFFGPGTRLTVL.

The chain employs TRBV18 and TRBJ2-7; tentatively, D is TRBD1 (5 bases). Germline loops: CDR1 KGHSH, CDR2 LQKENI. Between the trimmed V and J ends, which lost 5 bases and 2 bases, there was a span of 7 bases. The CDR3 has 12 amino acids. DNA for the CDR3: TGTGCCAGCTCATCAGGGCCCTACGAGCAGTACTTC. It translates to CASSSGPYEQYF.